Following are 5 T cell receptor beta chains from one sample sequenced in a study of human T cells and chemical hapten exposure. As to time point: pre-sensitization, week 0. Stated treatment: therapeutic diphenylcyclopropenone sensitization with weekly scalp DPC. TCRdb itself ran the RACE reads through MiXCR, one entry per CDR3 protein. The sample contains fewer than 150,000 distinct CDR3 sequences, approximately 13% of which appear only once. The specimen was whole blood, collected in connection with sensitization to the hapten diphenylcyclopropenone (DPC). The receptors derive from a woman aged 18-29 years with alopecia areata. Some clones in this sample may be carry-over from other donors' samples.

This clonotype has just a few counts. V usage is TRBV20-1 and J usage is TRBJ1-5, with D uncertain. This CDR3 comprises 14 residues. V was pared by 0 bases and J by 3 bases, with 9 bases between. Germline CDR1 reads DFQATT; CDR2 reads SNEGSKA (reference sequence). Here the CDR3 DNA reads TGCAGTGCTAGAGACGGCGCAGTCAATCAGCCCCAGCATTTT. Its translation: CSARDGAVNQPQHF.

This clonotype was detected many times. CDR3 sequence: CSAWGTDTQYF. For the CDR3, the DNA is TGCAGCGCGTGGGGGACAGATACGCAGTATTTT. V and J are TRBV29-1 and TRBJ2-3; perhaps D is TRBD1 or TRBD2 (5 bases each). Germline lookup yields CDR1 SQVTM and CDR2 ANQGSEA. The CDR3 extends over 11 amino acids. V lost 7 bases to trimming and J lost 3 bases, with 8 bases between them.

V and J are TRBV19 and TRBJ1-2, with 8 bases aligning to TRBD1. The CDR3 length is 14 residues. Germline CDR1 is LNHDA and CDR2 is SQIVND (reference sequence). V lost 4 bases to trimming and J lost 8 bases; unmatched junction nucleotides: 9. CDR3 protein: CASSTTGQGGGYTF. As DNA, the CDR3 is TGTGCCAGTAGTACGACCGGACAGGGTGGAGGCTACACCTTC.

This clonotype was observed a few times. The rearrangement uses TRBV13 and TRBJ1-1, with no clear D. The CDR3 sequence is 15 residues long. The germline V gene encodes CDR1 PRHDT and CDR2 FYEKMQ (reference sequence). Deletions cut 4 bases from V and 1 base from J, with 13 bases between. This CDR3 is CASSYRFRKNTEAFF. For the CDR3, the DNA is TGTGCCAGCAGCTATCGGTTTCGAAAGAACACTGAAGCTTTCTTT.

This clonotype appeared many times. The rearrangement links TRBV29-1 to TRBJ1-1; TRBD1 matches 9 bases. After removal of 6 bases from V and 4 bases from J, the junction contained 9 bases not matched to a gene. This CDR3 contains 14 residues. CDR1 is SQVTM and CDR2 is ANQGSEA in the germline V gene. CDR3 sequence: CSVSQGQGSTEAFF. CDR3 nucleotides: TGCAGCGTCTCCCAGGGACAGGGAAGCACTGAAGCTTTCTTT. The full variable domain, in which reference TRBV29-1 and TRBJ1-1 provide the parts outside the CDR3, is SAVISQKPSRDICQRGTSLTIQCQVDSQVTMMFWYRQQPGQSLTLIATANQGSEATYESGFVIDKFPISRPNLTFSTLTVSNMSPEDSSIYLCSVSQGQGSTEAFFGQGTRLTVV.